Sequencing of this TCR beta chain was carried out in a study of blood T cell repertoires in COVID-19. Study information: Samples came from the United States, Italy and Spain, spanning acute and convalescent COVID-19. T cells, B-cell-depleted T cells, or PBMCs supplied cDNA or gDNA.

Germline values: CDR1 SGHTA, CDR2 FQGNSA. The V and J ends lost 3 bases and 5 bases, in that order; junction bases with no gene match: 8. CDR3 length: 16 amino acids. Repertoires were generated with immunoSEQ multiplex PCR, while TCRdb's copy carries only in-frame clones and drops some. Counted here are around 200,000 clones, around 86% occurring once; the ten biggest clones make up less than 3.5%. The receptor's source is a man aged 35 to 55 with active or convalescent COVID-19. V gene TRBV7-2 combines with J gene TRBJ2-2, with 8 nucleotides matching TRBD2. Sequenced sample: peripheral blood. This CDR3 is CASSFEGLVITGELFF. The CDR3 nucleotides are TGTGCCAGCAGCTTTGAGGGACTAGTTATTACCGGGGAGCTGTTTTTT.